This TCR beta chain originates from a study of cytomegalovirus exposure and HLA in healthy donors. Profiled with immunoSEQ multiplex PCR; TCRdb holds only in-frame clones, not every one. The sample lists approximately 170,000 clones; around 85% were seen once. As regards this clone: Antigen specificity is unknown.

Study-wide findings and caveats: It was 160 or so TCR beta chains that were listed as cytomegalovirus-associated. Subsequent analysis found a tendency for first-cohort TCR clusters to co-occur within the 120 or so validation repertoires. Reportedly, cytomegalovirus status was diagnosed with high sensitivity and specificity.

The CDR3 is 12 residues long. The TCR originated in a man aged 18 to 30 in good health and CMV-seropositive. The material sequenced was PBMCs. This rearrangement joins TRBV21-1 to TRBJ2-7; the D segment call TRBD1 is taken from the table without a DNA check. TRBV21-1 counts as a pseudogene. CDR3 sequence reads: CASRGTGNEQYF. The CDR3 coding sequence is TGTGCCAGCAGGGGGACAGGGAACGAGCAGTACTTC.